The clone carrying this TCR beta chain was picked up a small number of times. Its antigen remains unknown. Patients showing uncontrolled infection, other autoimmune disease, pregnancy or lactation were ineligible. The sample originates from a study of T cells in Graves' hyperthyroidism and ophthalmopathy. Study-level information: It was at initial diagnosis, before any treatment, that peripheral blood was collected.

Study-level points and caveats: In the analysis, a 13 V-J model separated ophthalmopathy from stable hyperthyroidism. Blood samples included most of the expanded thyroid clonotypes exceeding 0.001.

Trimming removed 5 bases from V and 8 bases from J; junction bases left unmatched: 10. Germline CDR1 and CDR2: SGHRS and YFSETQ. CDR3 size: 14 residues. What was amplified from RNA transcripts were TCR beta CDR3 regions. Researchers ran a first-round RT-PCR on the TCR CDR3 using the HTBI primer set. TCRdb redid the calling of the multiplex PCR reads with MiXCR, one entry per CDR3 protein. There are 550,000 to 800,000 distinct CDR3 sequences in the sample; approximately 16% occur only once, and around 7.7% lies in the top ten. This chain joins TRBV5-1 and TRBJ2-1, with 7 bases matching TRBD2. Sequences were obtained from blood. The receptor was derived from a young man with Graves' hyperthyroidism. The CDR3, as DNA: TGCGCCAGCAGAAAAGGGCGGGAGTCCGATGAGCAGTTCTTC. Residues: CASRKGRESDEQFF.